This is a list of T cell receptor beta chains from one sample in a study of cytomegalovirus exposure and HLA in healthy donors. Generated by immunoSEQ multiplex PCR, the TCRdb table keeps only in-frame clones and is missing some. This table has approximately 130,000 clones, 65% to 80% appearing once. The sequenced material came from PBMCs. These receptors were taken from a man between 18 and 29 years old in good health and CMV-seropositive. Each CDR3 is given with its conserved first and last residue. The order of the fields is CDR3 protein, V gene, CDR3 length, J gene.

cdr3_aa: CASSVSGRMGDTQYF
v_call: TRBV6-1
cdr3_length: 15
j_call: TRBJ2-3

cdr3_aa: CASSFYPGSNQPQHF
v_call: TRBV5-1
cdr3_length: 15
j_call: TRBJ1-5

cdr3_aa: CASSRTGGGYEQYF
v_call: TRBV23-1
cdr3_length: 14
j_call: TRBJ2-7

cdr3_aa: CASSPGQVRAEQYF
v_call: TRBV9
cdr3_length: 14
j_call: TRBJ2-7

cdr3_aa: CASSPLLVQETQYF
v_call: TRBV5-1
cdr3_length: 14
j_call: TRBJ2-5

cdr3_aa: CASSFGGPSYEQYF
v_call: TRBV27
cdr3_length: 14
j_call: TRBJ2-7

cdr3_aa: CSALDGENEKLFF
v_call: TRBV29-1
cdr3_length: 13
j_call: TRBJ1-4

cdr3_aa: CASSTFGTGGAYEQYF
v_call: TRBV27
cdr3_length: 16
j_call: TRBJ2-7

cdr3_aa: CASMKEGQGGEQYF
v_call: TRBV19
cdr3_length: 14
j_call: TRBJ2-7

cdr3_aa: CASSSRSAGRNQPQHF
v_call: TRBV27
cdr3_length: 16
j_call: TRBJ1-5

cdr3_aa: CSVEDRGAGQPQHF
v_call: TRBV29-1
cdr3_length: 14
j_call: TRBJ1-5

cdr3_aa: CASSGQGDGGELFF
v_call: TRBV27
cdr3_length: 14
j_call: TRBJ2-2

cdr3_aa: CAWSRGGDEQFF
v_call: TRBV30
cdr3_length: 12
j_call: TRBJ2-1

cdr3_aa: CASRATSGTYNEQFF
v_call: TRBV19
cdr3_length: 15
j_call: TRBJ2-1

cdr3_aa: CASGGLAGYNEQFF
v_call: TRBV28
cdr3_length: 14
j_call: TRBJ2-1

cdr3_aa: CASSSRNTEAFF
v_call: TRBV11-3
cdr3_length: 12
j_call: TRBJ1-1

cdr3_aa: CASIRQGDPGYTF
v_call: TRBV19
cdr3_length: 13
j_call: TRBJ1-2

cdr3_aa: CASSAGTSTDTQYF
v_call: TRBV10-1
cdr3_length: 14
j_call: TRBJ2-3

cdr3_aa: CASSLDRSPAFF
v_call: TRBV7-9
cdr3_length: 12
j_call: TRBJ1-1

cdr3_aa: CASSSSGRGAYNEQFF
v_call: TRBV7-2
cdr3_length: 16
j_call: TRBJ2-1

cdr3_aa: CASSPGQPSYNSPLHF
v_call: TRBV5-1
cdr3_length: 16
j_call: TRBJ1-6

cdr3_aa: CATSRVPRDRGDEQFF
v_call: TRBV15
cdr3_length: 16
j_call: TRBJ2-1

cdr3_aa: CASSLAGLAGVDEQFF
v_call: TRBV7-3
cdr3_length: 16
j_call: TRBJ2-1

cdr3_aa: CASSFDRVEETQYF
v_call: TRBV7-8
cdr3_length: 14
j_call: TRBJ2-5

cdr3_aa: CASRLLIGGQGNTIYF
v_call: TRBV28
cdr3_length: 16
j_call: TRBJ1-3

cdr3_aa: CASGAGTGVTGELFF
v_call: TRBV9
cdr3_length: 15
j_call: TRBJ2-2

cdr3_aa: CASSLPKGLRDNSYEQYF
v_call: TRBV5-8
cdr3_length: 18
j_call: TRBJ2-7

cdr3_aa: CASSKLRGRGTEAFF
v_call: TRBV7-6
cdr3_length: 15
j_call: TRBJ1-1

cdr3_aa: CASSLQPGQGAQPQHF
v_call: TRBV5-5
cdr3_length: 16
j_call: TRBJ1-5

cdr3_aa: CASSQASSGGYTF
v_call: TRBV4-1
cdr3_length: 13
j_call: TRBJ1-2

cdr3_aa: CASSLAHVDEKLFF
v_call: TRBV5-6
cdr3_length: 14
j_call: TRBJ1-4

cdr3_aa: CASSIMRGTYQPQHF
v_call: TRBV19
cdr3_length: 15
j_call: TRBJ1-5

cdr3_aa: CASSIIRGEQFF
v_call: TRBV19
cdr3_length: 12
j_call: TRBJ2-1

cdr3_aa: CASSPGTAYEQYF
v_call: TRBV6-6
cdr3_length: 13
j_call: TRBJ2-7

cdr3_aa: CASSYRVGNQPQHF
v_call: TRBV5-6
cdr3_length: 14
j_call: TRBJ1-5

cdr3_aa: CASSFGPGGFDYEQYF
v_call: TRBV27
cdr3_length: 16
j_call: TRBJ2-7

cdr3_aa: CASSRVGNYGYTF
v_call: TRBV19
cdr3_length: 13
j_call: TRBJ1-2

cdr3_aa: CASRLAGEYNEQFF
v_call: TRBV27
cdr3_length: 14
j_call: TRBJ2-1

cdr3_aa: CASSVAEGARGYTF
v_call: TRBV9
cdr3_length: 14
j_call: TRBJ1-2

cdr3_aa: CASSWTGGLNTEAFF
v_call: TRBV6-6
cdr3_length: 15
j_call: TRBJ1-1

cdr3_aa: CASTSGTDSTLGANGLTF
v_call: TRBV2
cdr3_length: 18
j_call: TRBJ2-6